Each of the 30 T cell receptor beta chains below was sequenced from the same sample in a study of cytomegalovirus exposure and HLA in healthy donors. PCR used 60 Vbeta primers and 13 Jbeta primers. Clones were read by immunoSEQ multiplex PCR, and TCRdb kept only the in-frame ones, dropping some. The sample consists of 150,000 to 200,000 clones, 65% to 70% of them appearing once. Sequencing was carried out using PBMCs. All receptors come from a man aged 25-45 years in good health and CMV-seropositive.

This clone occurred a few times. V and J are TRBV5-6 and TRBJ2-7; D not certain. Per the germline V gene, CDR1 is SGHDT and CDR2 is YYEEEE. Trimming pared 1 base from V and 2 bases from J, leaving 7 bases between. CDR3 length: 13 amino acids. In nucleotides, the CDR3 is TGTGCCAGCAGCTTGACACAGCCCTACGAGCAGTACTTC. Translated, it gives CASSLTQPYEQYF.

The chain uses TRBV5-8 and TRBJ2-4; TRBD2 is a possible D gene (6 bases). The germline CDR1 and CDR2 sequences are SGHTS and YDEGEE. Trimming removed 2 bases at V and 9 bases at J, with 18 bases between. CDR3 length equals 15 residues. CDR3 DNA sequence: TGTGCCAGCAGCTTATGGGAACTATTTAGCGGCATTCAGTACTTC. It codes for CASSLWELFSGIQYF.

This clone was observed a handful of times. The rearrangement joins TRBV6-5 to TRBJ2-3, with TRBD1 identical over 9 bases. The CDR3 contains 14 residues. Germline loops: CDR1 MNHEY, CDR2 SVGAGI. Losses at the gene ends were 2 bases for V and 14 bases for J; bases not matched to a gene: 11. For the CDR3, the DNA is TGTGCCAGCAGTTACCGGGACAGGGATCGGTATGCGTATTTT. Translating gives CASSYRDRDRYAYF.

This chain joins TRBV5-6 and TRBJ1-2, with TRBD1 identical over 9 bases. The CDR3 runs 17 residues. Germline lookup yields CDR1 SGHDT and CDR2 YYEEEE. The J segment lost 7 bases and the V segment lost 2 bases, leaving 15 bases of the junction unmatched. CDR3 bases: TGTGCCAGCAGCTTATATAGTGGGACAGGGCTCGTGAGTGGCTACACCTTC. It specifies CASSLYSGTGLVSGYTF.

The chain uses TRBV29-1 and TRBJ1-4; D gene ambiguous. V gave up 6 bases and J gave up 7 bases, with 15 bases separating them. This CDR3 spans 13 amino acids. Germline V CDR1 and CDR2: SQVTM, ANQGSEA. In nucleotides, the CDR3 is TGCAGCGTCCGTGGTTGGGGAGGTGAAAAACTGTTTTTT. This sequence encodes CSVRGWGGEKLFF. The whole variable domain, remainder taken from reference TRBV29-1 and TRBJ1-4, is SAVISQKPSRDICQRGTSLTIQCQVDSQVTMMFWYRQQPGQSLTLIATANQGSEATYESGFVIDKFPISRPNLTFSTLTVSNMSPEDSSIYLCSVRGWGGEKLFFGSGTQLSVL.

The J gene is TRBJ2-2, the V gene TRBV5-6, with unresolved D. This CDR3 is 16 amino acids long. V lost 0 bases and J 0 bases, leaving 9 bases between the germline ends. Germline CDR1 is SGHDT and CDR2 is YYEEEE. CDR3 sequence (DNA): TGTGCCAGCAGCTTGGTTGCAGGAACGAACACCGGGGAGCTGTTTTTT. Translating gives CASSLVAGTNTGELFF.

There are a few counts of this clone. The genes are TRBV28 and TRBJ1-3; D may be TRBD1 (6 bases). The V end lost 2 bases, the J end lost 4 bases, and 15 bases lay between the germline ends. This CDR3 has 16 amino acids. From germline, CDR1 is MDHEN and CDR2 SYDVKM. CDR3 loop: CASSLESQGGGNTIYF. The CDR3 DNA is TGTGCCAGCAGTTTAGAATCACAGGGTGGGGGAAACACCATATATTTT. The variable domain in full, with the rest retrieved from reference TRBV28 and TRBJ1-3, is DVKVTQSSRYLVKRTGEKVFLECVQDMDHENMFWYRQDPGLGLRLIYFSYDVKMKEKGDIPEGYSVSREKKERFSLILESASTNQTSMYLCASSLESQGGGNTIYFGEGSWLTVV.

The chain employs TRBV5-4 and TRBJ2-2; TRBD2 matches 10 bases. This CDR3 contains 16 residues. V was pared by 2 bases and J by 2 bases, with 3 bases of the junction left unmatched. Germline V gene data show CDR1 as SGHNT and CDR2 as YYREEE (reference sequence). As DNA, the CDR3 is TGTGCCAGCAGCTTAGGACTAGCGGTTAACACCGGGGAGCTGTTTTTT. It codes for CASSLGLAVNTGELFF.

The chain couples TRBV27 to TRBJ2-5, with 7 bases matching TRBD2. Germline values: CDR1 MNHEY, CDR2 SMNVEV (reference sequence). The CDR3 is 15 residues long. V lost 5 bases, J lost 4 bases, and 10 bases stayed unmatched. The chain's CDR3 is CASSPRIAGGETQYF. The CDR3 DNA sequence: TGTGCCAGCAGTCCCCGAATAGCGGGTGGAGAGACCCAGTACTTC.

This rearrangement joins TRBV5-1 to TRBJ1-1; the D is unclear. V was shortened by 4 bases and J by 1 base, with 11 bases between the two germline ends. Germline V gives CDR1 SGHRS, CDR2 YFSETQ. The length of the CDR3 is 14 residues. CDR3 nucleotides: TGCGCCAGCAGCGACCTACGGGGGAACACTGAAGCTTTCTTT. As protein: CASSDLRGNTEAFF.

The rearrangement links TRBV5-1 to TRBJ1-2; TRBD1 matches 10 bases. CDR3 size: 15 residues. The V and J ends lost 4 bases and 8 bases, in that order; junction bases with no gene match: 11. Looked up from germline, CDR1 is SGHRS and CDR2 is YFSETQ. The CDR3 DNA is TGCGCCAGCAGCATCTCCTCCGGGACAGGGGAGGGCTACACCTTC. Translation gives CASSISSGTGEGYTF. Variable domain in full (rest from reference TRBV5-1 and TRBJ1-2): KAGVTQTPRYLIKTRGQQVTLSCSPISGHRSVSWYQQTPGQGLQFLFEYFSETQRNKGNFPGRFSGRQFSNSRSEMNVSTLELGDSALYLCASSISSGTGEGYTFGSGTRLTVV.

The chain couples TRBV12-5 to TRBJ2-3; 12 positions agree with TRBD2. Trimming removed 5 bases from V and 4 bases from J; junction bases left unmatched: 7. Per the germline V gene, CDR1 is LGHNT and CDR2 is FRNRAP. The CDR3 loop spans 16 amino acids. The CDR3: CASGTGLAGLSDTQYF. The CDR3, as DNA: TGTGCTAGTGGTACTGGACTAGCGGGATTGTCAGATACGCAGTATTTT.

The gene calls are TRBV5-1 and TRBJ2-5, with TRBD2 matching 15 bases. Trimming took 4 bases from V and 1 from J; bases not matched to a gene: 5. This CDR3 comprises 17 residues. Germline loops: CDR1 SGHRS, CDR2 YFSETQ. The CDR3 bases are TGCGCCAGCAGCGGAGGGACTAGCGGGAGGTCCCAAGAGACCCAGTACTTC. It yields the protein CASSGGTSGRSQETQYF.

The chain couples TRBV6-1 to TRBJ1-1; maybe TRBD1 (6 bases). This CDR3 contains 14 residues. The germline gives CDR1 MNHNS, CDR2 SASEGT. V shed 7 bases and J shed 5 bases, with 17 bases lying between them. The CDR3 nucleotides read TGTGCCAGCAATTTAGACAGGCTCGGAACTGAAGCTTTCTTT. This gives the protein CASNLDRLGTEAFF.

The chain recombines TRBV7-2 with TRBJ1-4; D is uncertain. This CDR3 has 13 amino acids. Germline CDR1 and CDR2: SGHTA and FQGNSA. V was trimmed by 11 bases and J by 7 bases, leaving 17 bases between them. The CDR3: CAVLRRVGEKLFF. The CDR3 DNA follows: TGTGCCGTTTTGCGCCGGGTGGGTGAAAAACTGTTTTTT.

The V call is TRBV7-9, the J call TRBJ1-5; 9 bases map to TRBD1. Losses at the gene ends were 5 bases for V and 7 bases for J; bases not matched to a gene: 6. The CDR3 is made up of 14 amino acids. Germline values: CDR1 SEHNR, CDR2 FQNEAQ (reference sequence). The CDR3 DNA follows: TGTGCCAGCAGCCCGACAGGGGGTGGACAGCCCCAGCATTTT. Translation: CASSPTGGGQPQHF. The complete variable domain, with remaining parts taken from reference TRBV7-9 and TRBJ1-5, reads DTGVSQNPRHKITKRGQNVTFRCDPISEHNRLYWYRQTLGQGPEFLTYFQNEAQLEKSRLLSDRFSAERPKGSFSTLEIQRTEQGDSAMYLCASSPTGGGQPQHFGDGTRLSIL.

The rearrangement links TRBV13 to TRBJ1-4; no clear D. The CDR3 length is 15 residues. Germline V gene data show CDR1 as PRHDT and CDR2 as FYEKMQ (reference sequence). Between the trimmed V and J ends, which lost 2 bases and 4 bases, there was a span of 11 bases. CDR3 residues: CASSLLGSLNEKLFF. For the CDR3, the DNA is TGTGCCAGCAGCTTATTGGGCAGCCTTAATGAAAAACTGTTTTTT.

This chain uses TRBV27 with TRBJ2-1; perhaps TRBD1 as D (6 bases). Trimming removed 5 bases at V and 8 bases at J, with 10 bases between. This CDR3 has 12 amino acids. Germline values: CDR1 MNHEY, CDR2 SMNVEV (reference sequence). CDR3 region: CASSGGSDEQFF. The DNA of the CDR3 is TGTGCCAGCAGTGGGGGCTCCGATGAGCAGTTCTTC.

The chain joins TRBV7-3 to TRBJ1-2; the match to TRBD1 covers 9 bases. The CDR3 extends over 14 amino acids. CDR1 is SGHTA, CDR2 FQGTGA, per germline. Trimming at V came to 5 bases and at J to 7 bases, leaving 8 bases not matched to a gene. CDR3 sequence: CASSPSGQGSGYTF. For the CDR3, the DNA is TGTGCCAGCAGCCCTTCGGGACAGGGCTCTGGCTACACCTTC.

As for this clone: The sample holds other DNA sequences that translate to the same CDR3. The chain joins TRBV6-5 to TRBJ2-7, with 11 bases lining up with TRBD2. Unmatched junction bases numbered 2, after V lost 2 bases and J lost 2 bases. Germline lookup yields CDR1 MNHEY and CDR2 SVGAGI. This CDR3 contains 15 residues. CDR3 in amino acids: CASSYVGLAAYEQYF. In DNA, the CDR3 is TGTGCCAGCAGTTACGTGGGACTAGCGGCCTACGAGCAGTACTTC.

This rearrangement joins TRBV4-1 to TRBJ2-7, with TRBD2 matching 7 bases. The CDR3 covers 16 residues. V shed 0 bases, J shed 3 bases, and the junction held 8 bases outside the gene matches. CDR1 MGHRA and CDR2 YSYEKL come from the germline V gene. CDR3 region: CASSQDPSLAVYEQYF. In DNA form, the CDR3 reads TGCGCCAGCAGCCAAGATCCCAGTCTAGCGGTCTACGAGCAGTACTTC.

This sequence joins TRBV10-3 and TRBJ2-3; 9 bases map to TRBD1. Trimming removed 2 bases from V and 3 bases from J; junction bases left unmatched: 6. The V gene's germline CDR1 is ENHRY and CDR2 SYGVKD. This CDR3 region has 16 residues. CDR3 region: CAISEGQGTGTDTQYF. The CDR3 bases are TGTGCCATCAGTGAGGGACAGGGGACCGGGACAGATACGCAGTATTTT.

This chain links TRBV6-6 with TRBJ2-7; perhaps TRBD1 as D (6 bases). Trimming removed 6 bases at V and 3 bases at J, with 12 bases between. The CDR3 loop spans 13 amino acids. In germline, CDR1 is MNHNY, CDR2 SVGAGI (reference sequence). The DNA for the CDR3 is TGTGCCAGCAGCCGGACAGAGGGCTACGAGCAGTACTTC. It codes for CASSRTEGYEQYF.

V usage is TRBV6-4 and J usage is TRBJ2-3; tentatively, D is TRBD1 (5 bases). The ends were cut back, 2 bases at V and 2 bases at J, with 5 bases in the middle. The CDR3 runs to 13 residues. The germline V gene encodes CDR1 MRHNA and CDR2 SNTAGT. CDR3 region: CASSDGATDTQYF. The CDR3 DNA is TGTGCCAGCAGTGACGGGGCCACAGATACGCAGTATTTT.

This chain links TRBV7-9 with TRBJ1-1; 7 positions match TRBD1. The CDR3 runs 15 residues. Germline values: CDR1 SEHNR, CDR2 FQNEAQ (reference sequence). Trimming took 5 bases from V and 1 from J; bases not matched to a gene: 7. In DNA form, the CDR3 reads TGTGCCAGCAGCGAATGGACAGGAGAGAACACTGAAGCTTTCTTT. Translated: CASSEWTGENTEAFF.

The J gene is TRBJ2-5, the V gene TRBV6-6; D perhaps matches TRBD1 (6 bases). V was clipped by 10 bases and J by 2 bases, with 17 bases between them. The CDR3 has 14 residues. The germline CDR1 and CDR2 sequences are MNHNY and SVGAGI (reference sequence). CDR3 amino acids: CATETGIGQETQYF. The CDR3 nucleotides read TGTGCCACCGAAACAGGGATCGGACAAGAGACCCAGTACTTC.

The rearrangement links TRBV4-1 to TRBJ2-3, with D hard to call. CDR1 MGHRA and CDR2 YSYEKL come from the germline V gene. Trimming removed 1 base at V and 4 bases at J, with 9 bases between. This CDR3 is built from 14 residues. The DNA of the CDR3 is TGCGCCAGCAGCCAAGGTGGGCCCCCAGATACGCAGTATTTT. Encoded protein: CASSQGGPPDTQYF.

This chain connects TRBV5-4 to TRBJ2-7; no reliable D call. The CDR3 runs to 11 residues. Germline V gene data show CDR1 as SGHNT and CDR2 as YYREEE (reference sequence). With 3 bases removed from V and 6 bases from J, the gap between germline ends came to 7 bases. CDR3 DNA: TGTGCCAGCAGCTCCACGCGCGAGCAGTACTTC. Its protein is CASSSTREQYF.

This chain links TRBV4-2 with TRBJ2-1, with D possibly TRBD1 on 5 matching bases. V was clipped by 2 bases and J by 7 bases, with 15 bases between them. Germline values: CDR1 LGHNA, CDR2 YNFKEQ. The CDR3 runs to 15 residues. CDR3 in DNA: TGTGCCAGCAGCCAACCTAGGGGCCTGGCGAATGAGCAGTTCTTC. Protein product: CASSQPRGLANEQFF.

In its sample, this clone was seen once. The genes are TRBV6-6 and TRBJ2-5, with 9 bases lining up with TRBD2. Germline V lookup: CDR1 MNHNY, CDR2 SVGAGI (reference sequence). Germline trimming cut 3 bases from V and 5 bases from J; bases unmatched to any gene: 10. CDR3 length: 16 amino acids. The CDR3 reads CASSYVRGAGGETQYF. Here the CDR3 DNA reads TGTGCCAGCAGTTATGTCAGGGGCGCGGGGGGGGAGACCCAGTACTTC.